The 32 T cell receptor beta chains presented below share a single source sample, sequenced in a study of cytomegalovirus exposure and HLA in healthy donors. The PCR used 60 Vbeta and 13 Jbeta primers. Here immunoSEQ multiplex PCR was the method, and the copy in TCRdb shows in-frame clones only, minus some. In the table there are hundreds of thousands of clones, over 65% of which are singletons. The sequenced sample was PBMCs. The receptors here all came from a man aged 18-30 years in good health and CMV-seronegative.

This clone has a handful of counts. The J gene is TRBJ2-1, the V gene TRBV19; D is undetermined. CDR1 and CDR2 from the germline V gene are LNHDA and SQIVND (reference sequence). The CDR3 spans 13 residues. The V gene lost 1 base and the J gene lost 8 bases, with 9 bases spanning the gap. The CDR3 loop is CASSIGRHDEQFF. CDR3 in DNA: TGTGCCAGTAGTATAGGTCGACACGATGAGCAGTTCTTC.

This clone showed up just a few times. V usage is TRBV19 and J usage is TRBJ1-1; tentative D call: TRBD1 (5 bases). Trimming took off 3 bases at V and 4 bases at J, with 15 bases between the two ends. This CDR3 contains 15 residues. Germline-derived CDR1 and CDR2 are LNHDA and SQIVND (reference sequence). The CDR3 nucleotides are TGTGCCAGTAGTATGGACATGGTTCGACTCACTGAAGCTTTCTTT. This codes for CASSMDMVRLTEAFF.

V gene TRBV5-1 combines with J gene TRBJ2-7; the match to TRBD1 covers 7 bases. V shed 4 bases, J shed 5 bases, and the junction held 9 bases outside the gene matches. The CDR3 loop spans 14 amino acids. CDR1 is SGHRS and CDR2 is YFSETQ in the germline V gene. CDR3 residues: CASSNPTTGDEQYF. CDR3 in DNA: TGCGCCAGCAGCAACCCGACAACAGGGGACGAGCAGTACTTC.

The table lists this clone with a few counts. The chain uses TRBV5-5 and TRBJ2-7, with a possible D match to TRBD1 (5 bases). The CDR3 loop spans 15 amino acids. Germline V gene sequence: CDR1 SGHKS, CDR2 YYEKEE (reference sequence). Trimming removed 1 base from V and 3 bases from J, with 14 bases in between. The CDR3 here is CASSLSGWVHYEQYF. Written as DNA, the CDR3 is TGTGCCAGCAGCTTGTCAGGGTGGGTGCACTACGAGCAGTACTTC.

The rearrangement uses TRBV6-5 and TRBJ1-2; D possibly corresponds to TRBD1 (6 bases). This CDR3 comprises 13 residues. V was pared by 6 bases and J by 8 bases, with 16 bases between. Germline values: CDR1 MNHEY, CDR2 SVGAGI. DNA of the CDR3: TGTGCCAGCAGCTCCGGGACAAGAAGGGGCTACACCTTC. Its protein is CASSSGTRRGYTF.

V is TRBV4-1 and J is TRBJ2-7, with D perhaps TRBD2 (5 bases). V lost 1 base and J 3 bases, leaving 10 bases between the germline ends. The CDR3 totals 14 residues. The germline gives CDR1 MGHRA, CDR2 YSYEKL. As DNA, the CDR3 is TGCGCCAGCAGCCAAGTAGCCAGCGGCTACGAGCAGTACTTC. Translation: CASSQVASGYEQYF.

This clone appeared a single time. In DNA, the CDR3 is TGTGCCAGCAGTTCCTACGTGTCCTACGAGCAGTACTTC. Translation: CASSSYVSYEQYF. This chain joins TRBV27 and TRBJ2-7, with no clear D. Trimming left V 4 bases short and J 1 base short, with 8 bases between. The length of the CDR3 is 13 residues. Germline V CDR1 and CDR2: MNHEY, SMNVEV (reference sequence).

V and J are TRBV5-6 and TRBJ2-6, with TRBD1 matching 7 bases. This CDR3 comprises 16 residues. V was clipped by 4 bases and J by 1 base; unmatched bases: 5. Germline CDR1 reads SGHDT; CDR2 reads YYEEEE. The CDR3 spells CASSAYRGSGANVLTF. As DNA, the CDR3 is TGTGCCAGCAGCGCGTACAGGGGATCTGGGGCCAACGTCCTGACTTTC.

The CDR3 loop is CATSRDLGRGNIQYF. CDR3 in DNA: TGTGCCACCAGCAGAGATTTAGGGCGGGGAAACATTCAGTACTTC. V usage is TRBV15 and J usage is TRBJ2-4; TRBD2 might be the D (6 bases). Trimming cost V 0 bases and J 6 bases, with 12 bases left between them. This CDR3 has 15 amino acids. CDR1 is LNHNV and CDR2 is YYDKDF in the germline V gene (reference sequence).

The gene calls are TRBV30 and TRBJ2-7, with TRBD2 matching 16 bases. Germline CDR1 is GTSNPN and CDR2 is SVGIG (reference sequence). The CDR3 extends over 14 amino acids. The ends lost 8 bases at V and 6 bases at J; junction bases unmatched: 7. The CDR3 DNA reads as TGTGCCCGGGGACTAGCGGGAGGGCCGAGCGAGCAGTACTTC. As protein: CARGLAGGPSEQYF.

The J gene is TRBJ2-1, the V gene TRBV6-5; 8 nucleotides align to TRBD2. This CDR3 has 15 residues. Germline trimming cut 6 bases from V and 0 bases from J; bases unmatched to any gene: 4. The germline V gene encodes CDR1 MNHEY and CDR2 SVGAGI. CDR3 DNA: TGTGCCAGCAGGCTGGGGACTAGCTCCTACAATGAGCAGTTCTTC. It codes for CASRLGTSSYNEQFF.

This chain connects TRBV6-5 to TRBJ2-1, with 12 bases that match TRBD1. The CDR3 runs to 16 residues. V shed 2 bases, J shed 6 bases, and the junction held 5 bases outside the gene matches. Germline CDR1 reads MNHEY; CDR2 reads SVGAGI. The CDR3 region has the DNA TGTGCCAGCAGTTACCCCCCGGGACAGGGGGCCAATGAGCAGTTCTTC. Protein product: CASSYPPGQGANEQFF.

A word on this clone: In the same sample, other DNA sequences code for this CDR3. This sequence joins TRBV6-6 and TRBJ1-4, with 8 bases lining up with TRBD1. The CDR3 is 13 amino acids. The ends lost 3 bases at V and 7 bases at J; junction bases unmatched: 1. Per germline, CDR1 MNHNY and CDR2 SVGAGI (reference sequence). CDR3 bases: TGTGCCAGCAGTTATGGGACAGGTGAAAAACTGTTTTTT. Its translation is CASSYGTGEKLFF.

This clone was detected a few times. The same CDR3 arises from other DNA sequences in this sample as well. The CDR3 here is CASSLGLAQETQYF. The CDR3 DNA reads TGTGCCAGCAGCTTAGGGCTAGCCCAAGAGACCCAGTACTTC. The chain couples TRBV7-9 to TRBJ2-5; a possible D gene is TRBD2 (5 bases). Germline V lookup: CDR1 SEHNR, CDR2 FQNEAQ (reference sequence). This CDR3 is built from 14 residues. V lost 1 base and J 1 base, leaving 7 bases between the germline ends.

The gene calls are TRBV7-8 and TRBJ1-4, with TRBD1 matching over 8 bases. V trimming: 5 bases; J trimming: 4 bases; junction bases outside the gene matches: 6. The V gene's germline CDR1 is SGHVS and CDR2 FQNEAQ. This CDR3 spans 15 amino acids. CDR3 sequence reads: CASSAGQGFNEKLFF. The CDR3 nucleotides read TGTGCCAGCAGCGCAGGACAGGGCTTTAATGAAAAACTGTTTTTT.

V is TRBV10-1 and J is TRBJ2-5, with 7 bases matching TRBD1. V dropped 3 bases and J dropped 5; count of bases not matched to a gene: 9. The CDR3 totals 15 residues. Germline CDR1 reads WNHNN; CDR2 reads SYGVQD (reference sequence). The CDR3 region is CASSDTGVSMETQYF. In DNA form, the CDR3 reads TGCGCCAGCAGTGACACAGGGGTGTCAATGGAGACCCAGTACTTC.

V is TRBV5-1 and J is TRBJ1-4; D may be TRBD1 (6 bases). CDR1 and CDR2 from the germline V gene are SGHRS and YFSETQ. CDR3 length: 18 residues. V was cut by 4 bases and J by 1 base, with 20 bases left in between. CDR3: CASSPVGGGFETNEKLFF. The CDR3 bases are TGCGCCAGCAGCCCGGTTGGGGGGGGCTTTGAAACTAATGAAAAACTGTTTTTT.

V is TRBV5-1 and J is TRBJ2-3; D is perhaps TRBD1 (5 bases). The CDR3 covers 15 residues. Germline CDR1 reads SGHRS; CDR2 reads YFSETQ. Trimming cost V 1 base and J 0 bases, with 9 bases left between them. The CDR3 DNA reads as TGCGCCAGCAGCTTGTCGACAGCGAGCACAGATACGCAGTATTTT. It encodes CASSLSTASTDTQYF.

This clone was observed a single time. This rearrangement joins TRBV5-1 to TRBJ1-1; unclear D gene. Germline V gene lookup returns CDR1 SGHRS and CDR2 YFSETQ. This CDR3 has 14 amino acids. With 1 base removed from V and 1 base from J, the gap between germline ends came to 8 bases. CDR3 DNA: TGCGCCAGCAGCTTGAGCTCGGGGAACACTGAAGCTTTCTTT. Its translation: CASSLSSGNTEAFF.

The chain links TRBV5-1 to TRBJ2-7; 11 bases line up with TRBD1. The CDR3 has 15 residues. The V and J ends lost 4 bases and 2 bases, in that order; junction bases with no gene match: 5. The V gene's germline CDR1 is SGHRS and CDR2 YFSETQ. The CDR3 loop is CASSPDRGLTYEQYF. The CDR3 nucleotides are TGCGCCAGCAGCCCGGACAGGGGGCTCACCTACGAGCAGTACTTC.

This clone was detected only a few times. This rearrangement joins TRBV15 to TRBJ2-5; 7 bases match TRBD1. V lost 5 bases, J lost 1 base, and 13 bases stayed unmatched. The CDR3 runs to 17 residues. The germline V gene has CDR1 LNHNV and CDR2 YYDKDF (reference sequence). CDR3 DNA sequence: TGTGCCACCAGCGGGGACGCCGACAGGGCGACCCAAGAGACCCAGTACTTC. This gives the protein CATSGDADRATQETQYF.

The rearrangement links TRBV11-3 to TRBJ2-1, with D perhaps TRBD2 (7 bases). The CDR3 contains 15 residues. Looked up from germline, CDR1 is SGHNT and CDR2 is YENEEA. Trimming pared 5 bases from V and 12 bases from J, leaving 23 bases between. In DNA form, the CDR3 reads TGTGCCAGCAGCCGGGCAACGGGGGGCCCTGGTCGGCAGTTCTTC. It yields the protein CASSRATGGPGRQFF. The full variable domain, in which reference TRBV11-3 and TRBJ2-1 provide the parts outside the CDR3, is EAGVVQSPRYKIIEKKQPVAFWCNPISGHNTLYWYLQNLGQGPELLIRYENEEAVDDSQLPKDRFSAERLKGVDSTLKIQPAELGDSAVYLCASSRATGGPGRQFFGPGTRLTVL.

This clone was counted a single time. This chain links TRBV25-1 with TRBJ1-2, with TRBD1 as a possible D gene (5 bases). Germline lookup yields CDR1 MGHDK and CDR2 SYGVNS. V was trimmed by 1 base and J by 4 bases, leaving 7 bases between them. The length of the CDR3 is 13 residues. The CDR3 DNA sequence: TGTGCCAGCAGTGAATTAGGGGCCTATGGCTACACCTTC. Translation: CASSELGAYGYTF.

This clone was observed a handful of times. The chain has TRBV5-4 and TRBJ1-5, with 7 bases aligning to TRBD1. With 0 bases clipped from V and 5 bases from J, the junction kept 5 bases outside the gene matches. This CDR3 region has 15 residues. Germline V gene data show CDR1 as SGHNT and CDR2 as YYREEE (reference sequence). CDR3 bases: TGTGCCAGCAGCTTGGGGGGGACAGTCGATCAGCCCCAGCATTTT. It specifies CASSLGGTVDQPQHF.

This clone has a single count. V gene TRBV29-1 combines with J gene TRBJ1-2; D is possibly TRBD1 (6 bases). Trimming pared 1 base from V and 3 bases from J, leaving 9 bases between. This CDR3 comprises 13 residues. The germline V gene has CDR1 SQVTM and CDR2 ANQGSEA. The CDR3 loop reads CSVEGQDYYGYTF. The CDR3 region has the DNA TGCAGCGTTGAAGGACAGGATTACTATGGCTACACCTTC.

The chain uses TRBV2 and TRBJ1-2; TRBD1 matches at 7 bases. The V gene end was trimmed by 5 bases and the J gene end by 8 bases; junction bases not matched to a gene: 14. This CDR3 spans 15 amino acids. Germline lookup yields CDR1 SNHLY and CDR2 FYNNEI. This CDR3 is CASSPLDRVIGGYTF. The DNA of the CDR3 is TGTGCCAGCAGTCCACTCGACAGGGTTATAGGCGGCTACACCTTC.

The V call is TRBV2, the J call TRBJ2-1; no definite D call. The V gene lost 5 bases and the J gene lost 6 bases, with 11 bases spanning the gap. The CDR3 totals 13 residues. CDR1 is SNHLY and CDR2 is FYNNEI in the germline V gene. Here the CDR3 reads CASSPRSGNEQFF. In DNA, the CDR3 is TGTGCCAGCAGTCCCCGCTCGGGCAATGAGCAGTTCTTC. The full variable domain, in which reference TRBV2 and TRBJ2-1 provide the parts outside the CDR3, is EPEVTQTPSHQVTQMGQEVILRCVPISNHLYFYWYRQILGQKVEFLVSFYNNEISEKSEIFDDQFSVERPDGSNFTLKIRSTKLEDSAMYFCASSPRSGNEQFFGPGTRLTVL.

V is TRBV6-6 and J is TRBJ1-3; 10 bases fit TRBD1. V trimming: 6 bases; J trimming: 10 bases; junction bases outside the gene matches: 3. This CDR3 has 12 residues. Germline V CDR1 and CDR2: MNHNY, SVGAGI (reference sequence). CDR3 bases: TGTGCCAGCAGCCGGGACAGGGGAACCATATATTTT. Its translation is CASSRDRGTIYF.

The chain couples TRBV4-1 to TRBJ2-7, with TRBD1 identical over 8 bases. Germline CDR1 MGHRA, CDR2 YSYEKL. Trimming at V came to 4 bases and at J to 0 bases, leaving 5 bases not matched to a gene. The CDR3 totals 15 residues. The chain's CDR3 is CASSLRQGPSYEQYF. The CDR3 bases are TGCGCCAGCAGCCTTCGACAGGGGCCCTCCTACGAGCAGTACTTC.

This chain uses TRBV6-1 with TRBJ2-2; weak D call: TRBD1 (5 bases). V was cut by 8 bases and J by 2 bases, with 9 bases left in between. Germline values: CDR1 MNHNS, CDR2 SASEGT. The CDR3 sequence is 13 residues long. The CDR3: CASVGQNTGELFF. The CDR3 DNA reads TGTGCCAGCGTAGGACAAAACACCGGGGAGCTGTTTTTT.

The chain has TRBV7-9 and TRBJ1-4; D gene ambiguous. This CDR3 region has 15 residues. V was pared by 5 bases and J by 6 bases, with 16 bases between. Per germline, CDR1 SEHNR and CDR2 FQNEAQ (reference sequence). Here the CDR3 reads CASSPNSLRDEKLFF. The CDR3 bases are TGTGCCAGCAGCCCGAACTCCCTGAGGGATGAAAAACTGTTTTTT.

This clone is a singleton in its sample. This chain links TRBV5-4 with TRBJ2-7, with D tentatively TRBD2 (6 bases). V was clipped by 4 bases and J by 5 bases, with 19 bases between them. CDR3 length: 15 residues. Germline V CDR1 and CDR2: SGHNT, YYREEE (reference sequence). The CDR3 sequence: CASSPTRDPGDEQYF. The CDR3 coding sequence is TGTGCCAGCAGCCCCACCCGAGACCCGGGGGACGAGCAGTACTTC.